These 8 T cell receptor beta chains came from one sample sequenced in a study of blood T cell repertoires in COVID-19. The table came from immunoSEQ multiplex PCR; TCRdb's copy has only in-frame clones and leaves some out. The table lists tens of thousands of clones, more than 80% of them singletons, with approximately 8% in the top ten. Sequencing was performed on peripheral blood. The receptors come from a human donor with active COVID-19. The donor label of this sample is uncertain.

The chain's CDR3 is CSAEQETQYF. The CDR3 bases are TGCAGTGCTGAACAGGAGACCCAGTACTTC. V gene TRBV20-1 combines with J gene TRBJ2-5, with D hard to call. With 5 bases removed from V and 5 bases from J, the gap between germline ends came to 6 bases. The germline V gene encodes CDR1 DFQATT and CDR2 SNEGSKA (reference sequence). This CDR3 comprises 10 residues.

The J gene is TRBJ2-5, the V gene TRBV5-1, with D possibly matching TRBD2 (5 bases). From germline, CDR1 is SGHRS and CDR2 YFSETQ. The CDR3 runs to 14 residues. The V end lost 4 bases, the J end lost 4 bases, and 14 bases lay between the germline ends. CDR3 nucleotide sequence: TGCGCCAGCAGCCGTCTAGGACGGGGAGAGACCCAGTACTTC. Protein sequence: CASSRLGRGETQYF. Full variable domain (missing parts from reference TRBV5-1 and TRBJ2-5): KAGVTQTPRYLIKTRGQQVTLSCSPISGHRSVSWYQQTPGQGLQFLFEYFSETQRNKGNFPGRFSGRQFSNSRSEMNVSTLELGDSALYLCASSRLGRGETQYFGPGTRLLVL.

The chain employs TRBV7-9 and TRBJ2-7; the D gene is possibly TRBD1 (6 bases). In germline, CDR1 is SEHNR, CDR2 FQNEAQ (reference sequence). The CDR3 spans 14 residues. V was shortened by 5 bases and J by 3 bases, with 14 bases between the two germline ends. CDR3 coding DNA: TGTGCCAGCAGCACACTAAGACAGGTCTACGAGCAGTACTTC. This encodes CASSTLRQVYEQYF.

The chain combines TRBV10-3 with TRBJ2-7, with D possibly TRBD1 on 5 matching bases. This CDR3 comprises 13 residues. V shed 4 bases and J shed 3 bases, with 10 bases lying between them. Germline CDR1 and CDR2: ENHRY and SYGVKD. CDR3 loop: CAISGGRDYEQYF. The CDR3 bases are TGTGCCATCAGTGGTGGCAGGGACTACGAGCAGTACTTC.

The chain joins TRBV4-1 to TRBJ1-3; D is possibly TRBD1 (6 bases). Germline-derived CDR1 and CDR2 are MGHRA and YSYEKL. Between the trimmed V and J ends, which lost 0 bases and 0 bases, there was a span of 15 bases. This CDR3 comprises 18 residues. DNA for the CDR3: TGCGCCAGCAGCCAAGATCGAGGGACATGGGTCTCTGGAAACACCATATATTTT. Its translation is CASSQDRGTWVSGNTIYF.

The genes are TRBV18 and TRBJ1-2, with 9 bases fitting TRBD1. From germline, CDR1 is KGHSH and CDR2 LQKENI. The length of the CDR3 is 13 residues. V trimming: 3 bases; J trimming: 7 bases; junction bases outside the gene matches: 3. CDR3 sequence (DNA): TGTGCCAGCTCACCCGGGACAGGGTTTGGCTACACCTTC. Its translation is CASSPGTGFGYTF. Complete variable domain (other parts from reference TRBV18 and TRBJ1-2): NAGVMQNPRHLVRRRGQEARLRCSPMKGHSHVYWYRQLPEEGLKFMVYLQKENIIDESGMPKERFSAEFPKEGPSILRIQQVVRGDSAAYFCASSPGTGFGYTFGSGTRLTVV.

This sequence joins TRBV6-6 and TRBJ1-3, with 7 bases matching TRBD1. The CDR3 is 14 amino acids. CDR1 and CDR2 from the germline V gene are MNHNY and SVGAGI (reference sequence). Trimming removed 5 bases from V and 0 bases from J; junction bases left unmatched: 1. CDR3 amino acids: CASSGTASGNTIYF. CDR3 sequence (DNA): TGTGCCAGCAGTGGGACAGCCTCTGGAAACACCATATATTTT.

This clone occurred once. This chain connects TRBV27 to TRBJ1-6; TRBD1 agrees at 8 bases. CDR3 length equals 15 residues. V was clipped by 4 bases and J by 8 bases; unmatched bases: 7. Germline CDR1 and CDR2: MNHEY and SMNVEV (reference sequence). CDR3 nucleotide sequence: TGTGCCAGCAGTTCTGACAGGGGTGGTTATTCACCCCTCCACTTT. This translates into CASSSDRGGYSPLHF.